The T cell receptor (beta chain) under discussion was sequenced for a study of a mutant IDH1 vaccine in newly diagnosed glioma (dated by TCRdb to 2020 to 2023). At the level of the whole study: Patients were given eight vaccinations, in weeks 1, 3, 5, 7, 11, 15, 19 and 23, which matched visits V03 through V10. Vaccination started 4-6 weeks after radiotherapy alone, or was given together with temozolomide cycles in the groups whose treatment included chemotherapy. The roughly 30 treated patients were approximately 60% male and around 40% female, with a mean age of approximately 40 years. Prior to enrollment, standard therapy consisting of radiotherapy alone, temozolomide alone, or radiochemotherapy with temozolomide had been administered to patients, with the combination being received by most patients. Peripheral blood was drawn at six visits: V03 (baseline), V05, V07, V10, V12 and V13. Longitudinal TCRB deep sequencing was performed for 25 to 30 treated patients wherever samples were available for exploratory analyses. Here is what the overall study found, with its caveats: PBMC samples for TCRB deep sequencing were selected based on availability. The authors noted that analyses of patient blood samples could not be reproduced because of sample limitations. Changes in the top peripheral T cell clonotypes picked up by TCRB sequencing did not appear to be linked to pseudoprogression. Immune responses induced by the vaccine were seen in approximately 93% of patients across multiple MHC alleles.

The cysteine opens and the phenylalanine closes a CDR3 of 19 amino acids. CDR3 DNA is the only sequence kept; it has 57 bases, read in frame from the first base. From a lookup of the germline V gene, CDR1 and CDR2 are LGHNA and YNFKEQ. Germline trimming: 2 bases from V, 6 bases from J; junction bases outside gene matches: 17. According to the study, the label for this sample's time point signals: week 5, during vaccination. A 20-mer mutant IDH1 peptide at 300 micrograms in Montanide made up each vaccine dose, which was injected subcutaneously together with topical imiquimod. Donors had newly diagnosed WHO grade 3 or 4 IDH1-mutant astrocytomas with loss of nuclear ATRX. The samples were drawn from NOA16, a multicentre, single-arm, open-label phase I trial in Germany that tested a mutant IDH1 peptide vaccine in humans for the first time. Genomic DNA for TCRB sequencing was extracted from EDTA blood using the DNeasy Blood and Tissue Kit.

The protocol used for the library was the immunoSEQ multiplex PCR assay. The hsTCRB Kit was used according to the manufacturer's protocol to amplify rearranged TCR beta chain sequences. TCRB libraries were sequenced on an Illumina MiSeq. In the source study's methods: The kit vendor's proprietary platform handled demultiplexing, trimming and gene mapping. Here the immuneACCESS table is served through TCRdb, limited to in-frame sequences with V and J called. Missing clones are a known gap in these copies; in checked studies unresolved V genes cover under half, and the rest lacks a known reason. V and J calls and clone size are given by that table; D and trimming were obtained from the DNA. The sample table contains just under 80,000 clones; only one count was recorded for about 91% of them. The ten largest clones represent under 0.6% of the sample. Of note for this clone: Its antigen remains unidentified. Base qualities are not provided; no much larger clone lies one nucleotide away.

The receptor chain draws on TRBV4-2 and TRBJ1-5; TRBD1 matches 9 bases in the middle. The receptor was derived from a woman aged 50 to 60 with glioma. This material consisted of PBMCs, taken from a glioma patient whose treatment included an IDH1 peptide vaccine. In nucleotides, the sequence is TGTGCCAGCAGCCAACCTGGAGGGGACAGGGTGCGGGGGCGTCAGCCCCAGCATTTT. This codes for CASSQPGGDRVRGRQPQHF.